The clone carrying this T cell receptor beta chain has a handful of counts. Its antigen is as yet unknown. Sequenced by immunoSEQ multiplex PCR; TCRdb stores in-frame clones only, minus some. The table records 13,000 to 15,000 clones, approximately 48% of them present only once. This sample is part of a study of cytotoxic CD8 clonotypes in ibrutinib-treated CLL. Study observations and caveats: Sampling times differed between sustained-remission and progressing patients. Clonality rose at ibrutinib response, held steady in sustained remission, and fell toward baseline at progression. Patients had baseline clonality above age-matched healthy donors, and this clonality moved with circulating CD8+ T-cell counts.

Per the germline V gene, CDR1 is SNHLY and CDR2 is FYNNEI. V gave up 2 bases and J gave up 0 bases, with 11 bases separating them. This CDR3 contains 16 residues. The genes are TRBV2 and TRBJ1-5, with D possibly matching TRBD1 (5 bases). The sequenced sample was PBMCs, obtained at an approximately 22-month disease-progression time point, from a patient treated with ibrutinib. The receptor was derived from a human donor with chronic lymphocytic leukemia. The CDR3 sequence is CASSETGGYSNQPQHF. The CDR3, as DNA: TGTGCCAGCAGTGAAACCGGGGGATATAGCAATCAGCCCCAGCATTTT.